The 31 T cell receptor beta chains given below trace back to one sample, sequenced in a study of T-cell memory formation after mild COVID-19. TCRdb itself ran the 5' RACE reads through MiXCR, one entry per CDR3 protein. The repertoire has hundreds of thousands of distinct CDR3 sequences, about 23% of them found once; the top ten carry around 13%. The source material was PBMCs or a T cell subset sorted from them (not recorded which). The receptors shown here come from an adult woman who had mild COVID-19 (a few samples of this study predate the infection). Cell type and time point are not known.

This clonotype was picked up a small number of times. The chain couples TRBV18 to TRBJ2-1, with D possibly called TRBD1 or TRBD2 (5 bases each). Germline CDR1 KGHSH, CDR2 LQKENI. The CDR3 runs 13 residues. Trimming took off 0 bases at V and 9 bases at J, with 9 bases between the two ends. CDR3 sequence reads: CASSPPGVSEQFF. The CDR3 DNA reads as TGTGCCAGCTCACCACCGGGGGTCAGTGAGCAGTTCTTC.

The V and J genes are TRBV4-2 and TRBJ1-5; 10 bases are shared with TRBD1. The CDR3 has 13 amino acids. The V and J ends lost 0 bases and 13 bases, in that order; junction bases with no gene match: 3. Germline V gene lookup returns CDR1 LGHNA and CDR2 YNFKEQ. Written as DNA, the CDR3 is TGTGCCAGCAGCCAAGACGGGACAGGGGATCAGCATTTT. Encoded protein: CASSQDGTGDQHF.

The chain links TRBV24-1 to TRBJ2-1, with D possibly being TRBD1 or TRBD2 (5 bases each). The germline CDR1 and CDR2 sequences are KGHDR and SFDVKD. The CDR3 runs to 18 residues. V was cut by 3 bases and J by 1 base, with 18 bases left in between. The CDR3 sequence: CATSDPDPLGESYNEQFF. Here the CDR3 DNA reads TGTGCCACCAGTGATCCGGACCCTTTGGGGGAGTCCTACAATGAGCAGTTCTTC.

The chain employs TRBV15 and TRBJ2-7, with D possibly matching TRBD2 (5 bases). The V and J ends lost 0 bases and 2 bases respectively, with 8 bases between them. CDR3 size: 14 residues. Germline CDR1 LNHNV, CDR2 YYDKDF (reference sequence). This CDR3 is CATSRDRGTYEQYF. DNA of the CDR3: TGTGCCACCAGCAGAGATCGAGGGACCTACGAGCAGTACTTC.

This chain links TRBV7-9 with TRBJ2-7; 7 bases match TRBD2. V shed 1 base, J shed 4 bases, and the junction held 7 bases outside the gene matches. This CDR3 is 15 amino acids long. CDR1 SEHNR and CDR2 FQNEAQ come from the germline V gene (reference sequence). The CDR3 loop is CASSLGGTIVYEQYF. The CDR3 region has the DNA TGTGCCAGCAGCTTAGGTGGGACTATTGTTTACGAGCAGTACTTC.

A few counts support this clonotype. This chain links TRBV3-1 with TRBJ2-2; 12 bases fit TRBD2. J lost 4 bases, V lost 2 bases, and 5 bases had no gene match. Per germline, CDR1 LGHDT and CDR2 YNNKEL (reference sequence). This CDR3 contains 17 residues. CDR3 sequence (DNA): TGTGCCAGCAGCCAACCCTCGGGACTAGCGGGCACCGGGGAGCTGTTTTTT. The encoded protein is CASSQPSGLAGTGELFF.

The chain employs TRBV5-1 and TRBJ2-7, with 8 bases identical to TRBD1. Looked up from germline, CDR1 is SGHRS and CDR2 is YFSETQ. The CDR3 extends over 15 amino acids. The V and J ends lost 2 bases and 0 bases, in that order; junction bases with no gene match: 4. The CDR3 DNA follows: TGCGCCAGCAGCTTCCATACAGGGGGCTCCTACGAGCAGTACTTC. It yields the protein CASSFHTGGSYEQYF.

This clonotype was seen only a few times. The chain joins TRBV7-3 to TRBJ1-1; D ambiguous. Trimming pared 0 bases from V and 1 base from J, leaving 9 bases between. CDR3 length: 15 amino acids. Germline V lookup: CDR1 SGHTA, CDR2 FQGTGA. This CDR3 is CASSLTSGGNTEAFF. The CDR3 region has the DNA TGTGCCAGCAGCTTAACGTCGGGCGGGAACACTGAAGCTTTCTTT. The full variable domain, with the rest looked up from reference TRBV7-3 and TRBJ1-1, is GAGVSQTPSNKVTEKGKYVELRCDPISGHTALYWYRQSLGQGPEFLIYFQGTGAADDSGLPNDRFFAVRPEGSVSTLKIQRTERGDSAVYLCASSLTSGGNTEAFFGQGTRLTVV.

The rearrangement joins TRBV20-1 to TRBJ2-1; D may be TRBD1 (6 bases). The CDR3 spans 13 residues. Germline CDR1 reads DFQATT; CDR2 reads SNEGSKA (reference sequence). Trimming removed 6 bases from V and 9 bases from J, with 18 bases in between. CDR3 sequence (DNA): TGCAGTGCCGAGGGGCCACAGGGAACTGAGCAGTTCTTC. It yields the protein CSAEGPQGTEQFF.

The genes are TRBV4-2 and TRBJ2-7, with D unresolved. Per the germline V gene, CDR1 is LGHNA and CDR2 is YNFKEQ. CDR3 size: 15 residues. The V end lost 0 bases, the J end lost 6 bases, and 15 bases lay between the germline ends. The CDR3 nucleotides read TGTGCCAGCAGCCAAGATTGGAGCAGCCAGGTCGAGCAGTACTTC. Encoded protein: CASSQDWSSQVEQYF.

The V and J genes are TRBV20-1 and TRBJ2-7, with D possibly TRBD1 on 6 matching bases. V lost 3 bases and J 6 bases, leaving 15 bases between the germline ends. The CDR3 consists of 13 residues. Germline V gene sequence: CDR1 DFQATT, CDR2 SNEGSKA (reference sequence). The CDR3 here is CSARIDTGSEQYF. Written as DNA, the CDR3 is TGCAGTGCTAGGATTGATACAGGGAGCGAGCAGTACTTC.

The CDR3 DNA is TGTGCCAGCAGCTTAGAGATCCAAGAGACCCAGTACTTC. This encodes CASSLEIQETQYF. The rearrangement joins TRBV7-2 to TRBJ2-5; D ambiguous. The CDR3 is 13 amino acids. The V gene's germline CDR1 is SGHTA and CDR2 FQGNSA. V gave up 1 base and J gave up 1 base, with 4 bases separating them. The full variable domain, in which reference TRBV7-2 and TRBJ2-5 provide the parts outside the CDR3, is GAGVSQSPSNKVTEKGKDVELRCDPISGHTALYWYRQSLGQGLEFLIYFQGNSAPDKSGLPSDRFSAERTGGSVSTLTIQRTQQEDSAVYLCASSLEIQETQYFGPGTRLLVL.

The chain employs TRBV4-2 and TRBJ2-1, with 8 bases identical to TRBD2. Trimming cost V 4 bases and J 6 bases; bases outside gene matches: 11. This CDR3 has 16 residues. The V gene's germline CDR1 is LGHNA and CDR2 YNFKEQ. This CDR3 is CASSPQTSVGPNEQFF. The CDR3 nucleotides read TGTGCCAGCAGCCCGCAGACTAGCGTGGGCCCCAATGAGCAGTTCTTC.

V gene TRBV5-1 combines with J gene TRBJ2-2, with 11 bases aligning to TRBD1. V lost 4 bases, J lost 2 bases, and 4 bases stayed unmatched. Germline loops: CDR1 SGHRS, CDR2 YFSETQ. The CDR3 has 16 residues. The CDR3 region has the DNA TGCGCCAGCAGCCCCGGGACAGGGGGAAACACCGGGGAGCTGTTTTTT. Translating it yields CASSPGTGGNTGELFF.

This clonotype was recorded at least ten times. V is TRBV12-3 or TRBV12-4 and J is TRBJ1-2; TRBD1 matches 7 bases. Germline trimming cut 6 bases from V and 1 base from J; bases unmatched to any gene: 11. The CDR3 has 16 residues. The CDR3 sequence is CASRPTGTGFNYGYTF. CDR3 DNA sequence: TGTGCCAGCAGGCCGACAGGGACTGGGTTTAACTATGGCTACACCTTC.

The sample holds a few counts of this clonotype. The rearrangement uses TRBV11-3 and TRBJ2-1; a weak D match, TRBD2 (12 bases). Trimming left V 5 bases short and J 5 bases short, with 25 bases between. Looked up from germline, CDR1 is SGHNT and CDR2 is YENEEA. CDR3 length equals 18 residues. The CDR3 region has the DNA TGTGCCAGCAGCCAAGGACAGGGGGCTAGCGGGAGGGACAATGAGCAGTTCTTC. Translated: CASSQGQGASGRDNEQFF.

V is TRBV20-1 and J is TRBJ2-4, with 7 bases lining up with TRBD1. Per the germline V gene, CDR1 is DFQATT and CDR2 is SNEGSKA (reference sequence). The CDR3 consists of 20 residues. The V segment lost 3 bases and the J segment 0 bases; nucleotides outside the gene matches: 20. CDR3 loop: CSASDEGTEQGHLAKNIQYF. CDR3 coding DNA: TGCAGTGCTAGCGACGAAGGGACAGAGCAAGGACATCTAGCCAAAAACATTCAGTACTTC.

This clonotype was picked up many times. The chain links TRBV4-1 to TRBJ2-7; 16 bases map to TRBD2. This CDR3 region has 19 residues. V was pared by 3 bases and J by 4 bases, with 12 bases of the junction left unmatched. The germline gives CDR1 MGHRA, CDR2 YSYEKL. CDR3 in amino acids: CASSHPGLAGGPLSYEQYF. Written as DNA, the CDR3 is TGCGCCAGCAGCCACCCGGGACTAGCGGGGGGGCCCCTCTCGTACGAGCAGTACTTC.

This clonotype was counted between two and nine times. This chain links TRBV9 with TRBJ2-3; 9 nucleotides match TRBD2. The CDR3 totals 15 residues. Per the germline V gene, CDR1 is SGDLS and CDR2 is YYNGEE. Trimming took 0 bases from V and 2 from J; bases not matched to a gene: 1. The CDR3 protein is CASSVVAGDTDTQYF. DNA of the CDR3: TGTGCCAGCAGCGTAGTAGCGGGGGACACAGATACGCAGTATTTT.

The V and J genes are TRBV11-2 and TRBJ2-7; possible D gene TRBD1, 6 bases. The germline V gene has CDR1 SGHAT and CDR2 FQNNGV. V was trimmed by 5 bases and J by 6 bases, leaving 14 bases between them. The CDR3 runs to 13 residues. The CDR3 sequence is CASSLPGVGEQYF. The CDR3 nucleotides read TGTGCCAGCAGCCTACCAGGGGTCGGCGAGCAGTACTTC.

V is TRBV18 and J is TRBJ2-3; 7 bases map to TRBD1. Germline assignment: CDR1 KGHSH and CDR2 LQKENI. With 3 bases clipped from V and 3 bases from J, the junction kept 3 bases outside the gene matches. This CDR3 contains 14 residues. In nucleotides, the CDR3 is TGTGCCAGCTCACCTGGGACAGCTACAGATACGCAGTATTTT. It encodes CASSPGTATDTQYF.

About this clonotype: One end of the junction fails to match germline, which may point to a read error. V is TRBV7-7 and J is TRBJ2-3; the D is unclear. Germline CDR1 reads SSHAT; CDR2 reads FNYEAQ (reference sequence). The CDR3 sequence is 14 residues long. The CDR3 bases are TGTGCTAGCAGCCCCTTTATTAGCACAGATACGCAGTATTTT. Translation gives CASSPFISTDTQYF. Complete variable domain (other parts from reference TRBV7-7 and TRBJ2-3): GAGVSQSPRYKVTKRGQDVTLRCDPISSHATLYWYQQALGQGPEFLTYFNYEAQPDKSGLPSDRFSAERPEGSISTLTIQRTEQRDSAMYRCASSPFISTDTQYFGPGTRLTVL.

This clonotype was found a few times. V and J are TRBV11-2 and TRBJ2-2; 13 bases agree with TRBD2. Germline lookup yields CDR1 SGHAT and CDR2 FQNNGV. The CDR3 loop spans 16 amino acids. Trimming at V came to 4 bases and at J to 1 base, leaving 0 bases not matched to a gene. The CDR3 DNA reads TGTGCCAGCAGCTGGACTAGCGGGAGGAACACCGGGGAGCTGTTTTTT. Encoded protein: CASSWTSGRNTGELFF.

A few counts support this clonotype. The V gene is TRBV4-1, the J gene TRBJ1-2; no clear D. Germline CDR1 reads MGHRA; CDR2 reads YSYEKL. This CDR3 spans 15 amino acids. Trimming took 0 bases from V and 8 from J, leaving 16 bases between them. CDR3 coding DNA: TGCGCCAGCAGCCAAGAGTCCATGAGAGTACGGGGCTACACCTTC. The encoded protein is CASSQESMRVRGYTF.

This clonotype has a handful of counts. This chain uses TRBV7-2 with TRBJ2-2; TRBD2 might be the D (5 bases). The germline V gene encodes CDR1 SGHTA and CDR2 FQGNSA. V was trimmed by 3 bases and J by 4 bases, leaving 9 bases between them. The CDR3 totals 14 residues. The CDR3 DNA sequence: TGTGCCAGCAGCTTTAGCGTTGGCACCGGGGAGCTGTTTTTT. This encodes CASSFSVGTGELFF.

This clonotype has more than one count but fewer than ten. The V gene is TRBV7-3, the J gene TRBJ2-2; TRBD2 might be the D (5 bases). The CDR3 is 12 amino acids. CDR1 SGHTA and CDR2 FQGTGA come from the germline V gene. V lost 5 bases to trimming and J lost 8 bases, with 9 bases between them. This CDR3 is CASSPTRGELFF. In nucleotides, the CDR3 is TGTGCCAGCAGCCCCACTAGGGGGGAGCTGTTTTTT.

The chain links TRBV11-3 to TRBJ1-1; D gene uncertain. The CDR3 is 11 residues long. Trimming removed 1 base from V and 7 bases from J, with 4 bases in between. Looked up from germline, CDR1 is SGHNT and CDR2 is YENEEA. This chain's CDR3 is CASSLAHEAFF. The CDR3 DNA reads TGTGCCAGCAGCTTAGCCCATGAAGCTTTCTTT.

V is TRBV6-1 and J is TRBJ2-1; 7 bases line up with TRBD1. This CDR3 has 14 amino acids. The germline V gene has CDR1 MNHNS and CDR2 SASEGT. Trimming took 5 bases from V and 4 from J; bases not matched to a gene: 5. CDR3 nucleotides: TGTGCCAGCAGTACCGGGACAGATTACAATGAGCAGTTCTTC. Translated: CASSTGTDYNEQFF.

The rearrangement uses TRBV6-5 and TRBJ2-1; the match to TRBD1 covers 8 bases. Looked up from germline, CDR1 is MNHEY and CDR2 is SVGAGI. This CDR3 has 15 amino acids. V lost 6 bases, J lost 0 bases, and 4 bases stayed unmatched. The DNA for the CDR3 is TGTGCCAGCAGAGAAGACAGGGGCTCCTACAATGAGCAGTTCTTC. Translated, it gives CASREDRGSYNEQFF.

This clonotype was observed a few times. This chain joins TRBV5-5 and TRBJ2-7, with 10 bases aligning to TRBD1. V lost 5 bases to trimming and J lost 6 bases; unmatched junction nucleotides: 8. The CDR3 loop spans 14 amino acids. Germline-derived CDR1 and CDR2 are SGHKS and YYEKEE (reference sequence). DNA for the CDR3: TGTGCCAGCAGTCGGGGGACAGGGGACCTCGAGCAGTACTTC. It yields the protein CASSRGTGDLEQYF.

In nucleotides, the CDR3 is TGTGCCAGCAGTTTCCGGACAGAAGATGGCTACACCTTC. Translating gives CASSFRTEDGYTF. The chain has TRBV12-3 or TRBV12-4 and TRBJ1-2, with D possibly being TRBD1 (6 bases). V was trimmed by 3 bases and J by 6 bases, leaving 11 bases between them. The CDR3 runs 13 residues.